This paragraph covers one TCR beta chain sequence. Repertoires were generated with immunoSEQ multiplex PCR, while TCRdb's copy carries only in-frame clones and drops some. The table lists about 15,000 clones, around 87% of them singletons. The data stem from a study of PD-L1 blockade in urothelial cancer. The wider study: Male patients with bladder-origin urothelial cancer numbered about 90% of the 29. The analyses of blood took place 3 weeks (second dose) and 6 weeks after treatment start. Prior chemotherapy regimens per patient numbered 0 to 3.

Samples were collected from each patient before treatment and during treatment. Each patient gave between 1 and 8 of them in total. Per the germline V gene, CDR1 is MNHEY and CDR2 is SVGAGI. The V and J ends lost 7 bases and 0 bases, in that order; junction bases with no gene match: 6. This CDR3 has 15 residues. This chain joins TRBV6-5 and TRBJ1-5; 7 bases are a match to TRBD1. This sample comprised PBMCs, obtained around atezolizumab (anti-PD-L1) treatment. The clonotype comes from a man over 45 with urothelial cancer. Written as DNA, the CDR3 is TGTGCCAGCAAAAGGGGGCTTTATAGCAATCAGCCCCAGCATTTT. This sequence encodes CASKRGLYSNQPQHF.